These 29 T cell receptor beta chains were all obtained from the same sample, sequenced in a study of neurological immune-mediated disorders. TCRdb fed the 5' RACE reads into MiXCR, producing one record per CDR3 protein. The repertoire holds about 120,000 distinct CDR3 sequences, with roughly 3.4% as singletons. The sample taken for sequencing was PBMCs. Source of these receptors: a woman aged 25 to 39 with multiple sclerosis.

This clonotype showed up many times. V is TRBV7-6 and J is TRBJ2-1; tentatively, D is TRBD1 or TRBD2 (5 bases each). This CDR3 comprises 15 residues. The ends were cut back, 4 bases at V and 5 bases at J, with 15 bases in the middle. Germline V lookup: CDR1 SGHVS, CDR2 FNYEAQ. CDR3 nucleotide sequence: TGTGCCAGCAGCTCCGCCCCGGGACCTGACAATGAGCAGTTCTTC. Translated, it gives CASSSAPGPDNEQFF.

In its sample, this clonotype was seen a few times. A read error may be the cause here, since a much bigger clone is one base away. The chain combines TRBV7-9 with TRBJ1-1; D not resolved. Germline V gene lookup returns CDR1 SEHNR and CDR2 FQNEAQ (reference sequence). The CDR3 is made up of 14 amino acids. V was trimmed by 5 bases and J by 2 bases, leaving 12 bases between them. Here the CDR3 reads CASSPRKTNTEAFF. The DNA for the CDR3 is TGTGCCAGCAGCCCACGAAAGACTAACACTGAAGCTTTCTTT.

This clonotype occurred many times. CDR3 in DNA: TGTGCCAGCAAATACGGCAGGAACTATGGCTACACCTTC. It is translated as CASKYGRNYGYTF. The J gene is TRBJ1-2, the V gene TRBV28; D not resolved. Trimming took off 7 bases at V and 2 bases at J, with 11 bases between the two ends. The germline CDR1 and CDR2 sequences are MDHEN and SYDVKM. This CDR3 spans 13 amino acids.

This clonotype has at least ten counts. This chain uses TRBV7-2 with TRBJ1-4; TRBD1 is a possible D gene (5 bases). The CDR3 extends over 15 amino acids. Per germline, CDR1 SGHTA and CDR2 FQGNSA. The V end was cut by 5 bases, the J end by 6 bases, with 16 bases between. In DNA, the CDR3 is TGTGCCAGCAGCCCGAACCGGGGCCGATATGAAAAACTGTTTTTT. This codes for CASSPNRGRYEKLFF.

This clonotype was detected ten times or more. The chain combines TRBV29-1 with TRBJ1-1; D uncertain. The CDR3 is 12 residues long. CDR1 SQVTM and CDR2 ANQGSEA come from the germline V gene. The CDR3 sequence: CSAQTQNTEAFF. The CDR3 DNA reads as TGCAGTGCACAGACTCAGAACACTGAAGCTTTCTTT.

This clonotype was seen a handful of times. The rearrangement links TRBV6-1 to TRBJ1-5, with TRBD1 as a possible D gene (5 bases). Germline V gives CDR1 MNHNS, CDR2 SASEGT. This CDR3 comprises 14 residues. The V end was cut by 0 bases, the J end by 6 bases, with 9 bases between. CDR3 in DNA: TGTGCCAGCAGTGAAGCTGGGGGGTTTCAGCCCCAGCATTTT. Its protein is CASSEAGGFQPQHF.

This clonotype was found a few times. A much larger clonotype is one base distant, so this may be a read error. The gene calls are TRBV20-1 and TRBJ1-3, with TRBD1 identical over 7 bases. Germline trimming cut 7 bases from V and 4 bases from J; bases unmatched to any gene: 4. CDR1 is DFQATT and CDR2 is SNEGSKA in the germline V gene (reference sequence). The CDR3 runs 12 residues. CDR3 amino acids: CSDGDRGNTIYF. In DNA form, the CDR3 reads TGCAGTGACGGGGACAGAGGAAACACCATATATTTT.

This clonotype has a count of ten or more. The rearrangement joins TRBV6-6 to TRBJ1-5; D gene unclear. The CDR3 contains 14 residues. V was trimmed by 6 bases and J by 0 bases, leaving 9 bases between them. Germline-derived CDR1 and CDR2 are MNHNY and SVGAGI (reference sequence). In DNA, the CDR3 is TGTGCCAGCAGACCCGAAAATAGCAATCAGCCCCAGCATTTT. This codes for CASRPENSNQPQHF.

There are many counts of this clonotype. This chain connects TRBV5-1 to TRBJ1-3; D is ambiguous. The CDR3 extends over 15 amino acids. Germline V gives CDR1 SGHRS, CDR2 YFSETQ. V shed 4 bases and J shed 1 base, with 12 bases lying between them. CDR3 bases: TGCGCCAGCAGCGCCGAAGTTACGTCTGGAAACACCATATATTTT. Translating it yields CASSAEVTSGNTIYF.

This clonotype was detected ten times or more. The rearrangement links TRBV7-2 to TRBJ2-3; D is ambiguous. Trimming pared 5 bases from V and 0 bases from J, leaving 12 bases between. The germline V gene has CDR1 SGHTA and CDR2 FQGNSA. This CDR3 comprises 15 residues. The CDR3 spells CASSAQRVSTDTQYF. CDR3 bases: TGTGCCAGCAGCGCCCAAAGGGTTAGCACAGATACGCAGTATTTT.

This clonotype was detected ten times or more. This CDR3 reads CASSLAGSMGGYTF. CDR3 in DNA: TGCGCCAGCAGCTTGGCAGGCTCTATGGGTGGCTACACCTTC. V and J are TRBV5-1 and TRBJ1-2; D is ambiguous. Trimming removed 0 bases from V and 7 bases from J, with 13 bases in between. The germline gives CDR1 SGHRS, CDR2 YFSETQ. The CDR3 totals 14 residues.

This clonotype was found many times. The chain is built from TRBV24-1 and TRBJ2-1; TRBD2 agrees at 12 bases. This CDR3 is built from 15 residues. V lost 3 bases to trimming and J lost 9 bases; unmatched junction nucleotides: 5. The V gene's germline CDR1 is KGHDR and CDR2 SFDVKD. The DNA of the CDR3 is TGTGCCACCAGTGATCCTAGCGGGAGGGGCAGTGAGCAGTTCTTC. It yields the protein CATSDPSGRGSEQFF.

This clonotype was seen repeatedly, ten times or more. The chain links TRBV12-3 or TRBV12-4 to TRBJ1-6; D perhaps matches TRBD1 (6 bases). V shed 4 bases and J shed 5 bases, with 12 bases lying between them. The CDR3 contains 15 residues. This chain's CDR3 is CASSSRTAHNSPLHF. For the CDR3, the DNA is TGTGCCAGCAGTTCTAGGACAGCTCATAATTCACCCCTCCACTTT.

This clonotype occurred once. The V and J genes are TRBV5-1 and TRBJ1-1; D possibly corresponds to TRBD1 (5 bases). This CDR3 has 13 residues. The germline CDR1 and CDR2 sequences are SGHRS and YFSETQ. V lost 1 base, J lost 5 bases, and 9 bases lay in between. CDR3 bases: TGCGCCAGCAGCTTGCGGGGCGAGACTGAAGCTTTCTTT. It yields the protein CASSLRGETEAFF.

This clonotype was counted at least ten times. The chain employs TRBV20-1 and TRBJ2-7; 9 bases map to TRBD2. The V gene end was trimmed by 2 bases and the J gene end by 5 bases; junction bases not matched to a gene: 10. The CDR3 spans 15 residues. The germline V gene has CDR1 DFQATT and CDR2 SNEGSKA (reference sequence). The CDR3 here is CSARWRGRVQNEQYF. The CDR3, as DNA: TGCAGTGCTAGATGGCGCGGGAGGGTCCAAAACGAGCAGTACTTC.

This clonotype has a count of ten or more. V gene TRBV6-5 combines with J gene TRBJ1-3; D remains ambiguous. With 2 bases removed from V and 1 base from J, the gap between germline ends came to 9 bases. Germline V gene lookup returns CDR1 MNHEY and CDR2 SVGAGI. The CDR3 contains 15 residues. The CDR3 DNA reads as TGTGCCAGCAGTTACAGTAAGGGATCTGGAAACACCATATATTTT. It encodes CASSYSKGSGNTIYF.

This clonotype was detected ten times or more. The chain is built from TRBV20-1 and TRBJ1-2; no definite D call. V lost 7 bases, J lost 5 bases, and 17 bases lay in between. The CDR3 has 13 amino acids. The germline V gene has CDR1 DFQATT and CDR2 SNEGSKA (reference sequence). CDR3 protein: CSVTAATPYGYTF. The CDR3 DNA is TGCAGTGTCACCGCTGCAACTCCATATGGCTACACCTTC.

This clonotype was counted ten times or more. The chain joins TRBV12-3 or TRBV12-4 to TRBJ1-1; D gene uncertain. The CDR3 runs to 12 residues. V was trimmed by 3 bases and J by 11 bases, leaving 13 bases between them. Here the CDR3 reads CASSLVRASAFF. As DNA, the CDR3 is TGTGCCAGCAGTTTGGTAAGGGCGTCGGCTTTCTTT.

This clonotype was recorded at least ten times. The chain combines TRBV20-1 with TRBJ2-2; 9 bases agree with TRBD2. Germline V gene data show CDR1 as DFQATT and CDR2 as SNEGSKA (reference sequence). The CDR3 totals 13 residues. J was trimmed by 7 bases and V by 5 bases; bases with no gene match: 5. For the CDR3, the DNA is TGCAGTGCTCCTAGCGGGGAGATCGGGGAGCTGTTTTTT. Translating gives CSAPSGEIGELFF.

This clonotype was counted at least ten times. This chain uses TRBV20-1 with TRBJ2-5; the match to TRBD2 covers 7 bases. Germline V gives CDR1 DFQATT, CDR2 SNEGSKA (reference sequence). The CDR3 runs to 12 residues. V dropped 7 bases and J dropped 4; count of bases not matched to a gene: 6. The CDR3 nucleotides read TGCAGTGTCCCGACTAGCTCAGAGACCCAGTACTTC. Translation gives CSVPTSSETQYF.

This clonotype turned up a few times. J is TRBJ2-1 and V is TRBV7-2; D perhaps matches TRBD1 (5 bases). The CDR3 covers 12 residues. V lost 5 bases and J 10 bases, leaving 12 bases between the germline ends. Germline values: CDR1 SGHTA, CDR2 FQGNSA. The DNA of the CDR3 is TGTGCCAGCAGCCCACAGGTTCGCGAGCAGTTCTTC. Protein: CASSPQVREQFF.

This clonotype was detected many times. The rearrangement joins TRBV5-1 to TRBJ2-1; D unresolved. Germline CDR1 and CDR2: SGHRS and YFSETQ. V lost 0 bases and J 8 bases, leaving 12 bases between the germline ends. The CDR3 consists of 14 residues. The CDR3 bases are TGCGCCAGCAGCTTGGCGGCTAGTTGGGATGAGCAGTTCTTC. It yields the protein CASSLAASWDEQFF.

Many counts were recorded for this clonotype. The chain uses TRBV12-3 or TRBV12-4 and TRBJ1-5, with D unresolved. The CDR3 length is 13 residues. The V and J ends lost 6 bases and 6 bases respectively, with 12 bases between them. The CDR3 loop is CASRALRSQPQHF. CDR3 nucleotide sequence: TGTGCCAGCAGGGCCCTAAGAAGTCAGCCCCAGCATTTT.

This clonotype was observed many times. This chain links TRBV5-6 with TRBJ2-1; 7 bases agree with TRBD1. Per the germline V gene, CDR1 is SGHDT and CDR2 is YYEEEE. This CDR3 contains 15 residues. V dropped 4 bases and J dropped 5; count of bases not matched to a gene: 9. DNA of the CDR3: TGTGCCAGCAGCCTCCGACAGGGTGGGCACAATGAGCAGTTCTTC. It codes for CASSLRQGGHNEQFF.

The table lists this clonotype with many counts. The chain joins TRBV12-3 or TRBV12-4 to TRBJ1-2; D is uncertain. Trimming shortened V by 7 bases and J by 2 bases, and 14 bases separated the two germline ends. CDR3 length: 14 residues. CDR3 amino acids: CASTPTYRNYGYTF. CDR3 nucleotide sequence: TGTGCCAGCACCCCGACATACCGGAACTATGGCTACACCTTC.

This clonotype was recorded many times. The chain carries TRBV5-1 and TRBJ2-7; no clear D gene. Trimming shortened V by 1 base and J by 5 bases, and 4 bases separated the two germline ends. The CDR3 is 11 amino acids. Per the germline V gene, CDR1 is SGHRS and CDR2 is YFSETQ. CDR3 loop: CASSLFDEQYF. The CDR3, as DNA: TGCGCCAGCAGCTTGTTTGACGAGCAGTACTTC.

Comment on this clonotype: A much larger clone lies a single base off, so this may be a read error. The chain uses TRBV5-1 and TRBJ1-1; D is undetermined. Germline loops: CDR1 SGHRS, CDR2 YFSETQ. The CDR3 runs to 12 residues. This chain's CDR3 is CDSSLLNTEAFF. The CDR3 DNA is TGCGACAGCAGCTTGCTGAACACTGAAGCTTTCTTT.

This clonotype was found many times. J is TRBJ1-2 and V is TRBV4-1; TRBD1 is a possible D gene (6 bases). This CDR3 region has 14 residues. Trimming took off 5 bases at V and 6 bases at J, with 16 bases between the two ends. Germline V lookup: CDR1 MGHRA, CDR2 YSYEKL. The CDR3 region has the DNA TGCGCCAGCAGCTACAGACAGGAGACGGATGGCTACACCTTC. It encodes CASSYRQETDGYTF.

This clonotype was observed many times. The genes are TRBV6-5 and TRBJ2-7; 7 nucleotides align to TRBD1. V trimming: 1 base; J trimming: 2 bases; junction bases outside the gene matches: 8. Germline CDR1 is MNHEY and CDR2 is SVGAGI. The CDR3 is 16 amino acids. CDR3: CASSYYATGSPYEQYF. CDR3 nucleotides: TGTGCCAGCAGTTACTACGCGACAGGGTCTCCCTACGAGCAGTACTTC.